The rows below give T cell receptor beta chains drawn from one sample of a study of identical twins. Using its own MiXCR run on the 5' RACE reads, TCRdb lists one record per CDR3 protein. The repertoire holds roughly 700,000 distinct CDR3 sequences, with less than 10% as singletons. These sequences were also reported in another study, on yellow fever vaccine responses in identical twins.

Sequenced input: PBMCs. All receptors come from a woman between 18 and 29 years old in good health. The CDR3 runs from the conserved cysteine through the conserved F or W. Each record gives: D gene, CDR3 length, clone size, V gene, J gene, CDR3 DNA, CDR3 protein. A D gene is named only where the DNA matches it firmly. Where a row states a size, it is once, few, many or the class of an expanded clone; other rows omit it.

-	14	few	TRBV6-5	TRBJ2-3	TGTGCCAGCAGTTACTCGGGGGTTGAAGATACGCAGTATTTT	CASSYSGVEDTQYF
-	14	many	TRBV29-1	TRBJ2-1	TGCAGCGTTACCCGGTCGAGCTCCTACAATGAGCAGTTCTTC	CSVTRSSSYNEQFF
-	13	-	TRBV12-3/TRBV12-4	TRBJ1-2	TGTGCCAGCAGGAGGGACGGACTCTATGGCTACACCTTC	CASRRDGLYGYTF
-	15	-	TRBV20-1	TRBJ1-5	TGCAGTGCTAGAGTCGACAGGAGTTTCAATCAGCCCCAGCATTTT	CSARVDRSFNQPQHF
TRBD2	19	-	TRBV5-6	TRBJ2-3	TGTGCCAGCAGCTTGGTGACTAGCGGGAGGGCGCAGGGGGCGGATACGCAGTATTTT	CASSLVTSGRAQGADTQYF
-	13	few	TRBV6-1	TRBJ2-2	TGTGCCAGCAGTAAACCTAGCACCGGGGAGCTGTTTTTT	CASSKPSTGELFF
-	16	-	TRBV7-8	TRBJ2-7	TGTGCCAGCAGCTTAGCGCGGATGGGACTGACCTACGAGCAGTACTTC	CASSLARMGLTYEQYF
-	12	few	TRBV3-1	TRBJ2-3	TGTGCCAGCAGCCAAGGAGCTCATACGCAGTATTTT	CASSQGAHTQYF
-	14	-	TRBV27	TRBJ1-4	TGTGCCAGCAGTTTAACGGGGGTAGGCGAAAAACTGTTTTTT	CASSLTGVGEKLFF
TRBD1	15	-	TRBV5-6	TRBJ1-4	TGTGCCAGCAGCTCAGGGGACAGGGCCTCTGAAAAACTGTTTTTT	CASSSGDRASEKLFF
-	11	many	TRBV29-1	TRBJ1-3	TGCAGCGTTCGTTCTGGAAACACCATATATTTT	CSVRSGNTIYF
-	15	many	TRBV24-1	TRBJ1-5	TGTGCCACCAGTGCCGGGCAAACGAGCAATCAGCCCCAGCATTTT	CATSAGQTSNQPQHF
-	12	few	TRBV7-9	TRBJ2-7	TGTGCCAGCAGTAATAAAGGGGGGAACCAGTACTTC	CASSNKGGNQYF
TRBD2	18	few	TRBV7-2	TRBJ2-7	TGTGCCAGCAGCTTGAGCTCCACTAGCGGGAGGATCACCTACGAGCAGTACTTC	CASSLSSTSGRITYEQYF
TRBD1	15	-	TRBV7-9	TRBJ2-3	TGTGCCAGCAGCGCCACAGGGGGAGGCACAGATACGCAGTATTTT	CASSATGGGTDTQYF
-	13	-	TRBV28	TRBJ2-7	TGTGCCAGCAGTTGGGACCTCAACATCGAGCAGTACTTC	CASSWDLNIEQYF
-	12	many	TRBV7-9	TRBJ2-3	TGTGCCAGCACCCTTGGGCCAGATACGCAGTATTTT	CASTLGPDTQYF
-	16	-	TRBV11-2	TRBJ2-7	TGTGCCAGCAGCAGTCTCGTAGAGGGGGTTTCCTACGAGCAGTACTTC	CASSSLVEGVSYEQYF
-	13	few	TRBV7-2	TRBJ2-1	TGTGCCAGCAGCCGTGGAGGGGGCGGTGAGCAGTTCTTC	CASSRGGGGEQFF
-	16	many	TRBV4-1	TRBJ1-5	TGCGCCAGCAGCCAAGAGCCGGGCGTGAGCAATCAGCCCCAGCATTTT	CASSQEPGVSNQPQHF
-	10	-	TRBV29-1	TRBJ2-1	TGCAGCGGAGGTACGGATGAGCAGTTCTTC	CSGGTDEQFF
TRBD2	16	many	TRBV20-1	TRBJ2-7	TGCAGTAGCACCTCGCTAGCGGGAGGCCTTGCTCTCGAGCAGTACTTC	CSSTSLAGGLALEQYF
-	14	many	TRBV28	TRBJ1-5	TGTGCCAGCAGTTCAAGGGCAGGGAATCAGCCCCAGCATTTT	CASSSRAGNQPQHF
-	12	many	TRBV12-3/TRBV12-4	TRBJ2-3	TGTGCCAGCACCCCCGTAGGCGGTGCGCAGTATTTT	CASTPVGGAQYF